These 13 T cell receptor beta chains came from one sample sequenced in a study of T cells in Graves' hyperthyroidism and ophthalmopathy. From RNA transcripts, TCR beta CDR3 regions were amplified. The TCR CDR3 first-round RT-PCR relied on the HTBI primer set. A single record per CDR3 protein comes from TCRdb applying MiXCR to the multiplex PCR reads. The sample shows about 740,000 distinct CDR3 sequences, around 15% of them seen only once. The sequenced sample was blood. These receptors were collected from a woman aged 18-30 years with Graves' hyperthyroidism.

This clonotype was picked up many times. The chain is built from TRBV11-2 and TRBJ1-1; the match to TRBD1 covers 8 bases. This CDR3 is 14 amino acids long. V shed 7 bases and J 4 bases; nucleotides not matched to a gene: 8. Germline V gene sequence: CDR1 SGHAT, CDR2 FQNNGV. The CDR3 DNA reads TGTGCCAGCAACCACAGGGGGGAGGGCACTGAAGCTTTCTTT. Protein product: CASNHRGEGTEAFF.

The chain combines TRBV6-2 or TRBV6-3 with TRBJ2-1; unclear D gene. The length of the CDR3 is 15 residues. V dropped 5 bases and J dropped 3 bases, with 14 bases sitting between them. Germline V CDR1 and CDR2: MNHEY, SVGEGT. The CDR3 nucleotides read TGTGCCAGCAGTATCGGCCCTACCGTCTACAATGAGCAGTTCTTC. Residues: CASSIGPTVYNEQFF.

This clonotype was counted only a few times. V is TRBV7-9 and J is TRBJ2-1; no reliable D call. Trimming left V 3 bases short and J 13 bases short, with 10 bases between. Germline V gene data show CDR1 as SEHNR and CDR2 as FQNEAQ (reference sequence). The CDR3 loop spans 11 amino acids. The CDR3 spells CASSFEGPQFF. CDR3 DNA: TGTGCCAGCAGCTTTGAAGGGCCTCAGTTCTTC.

This clonotype was counted ten times or more. J is TRBJ1-2 and V is TRBV29-1; D may be TRBD1 (5 bases). Looked up from germline, CDR1 is SQVTM and CDR2 is ANQGSEA. The CDR3 loop spans 16 amino acids. Trimming cost V 1 base and J 5 bases, with 20 bases left between them. Written as DNA, the CDR3 is TGCAGCGTTGAAGCCCCGGGGCCGCGCCAATTTTATGGCTACACCTTC. This sequence encodes CSVEAPGPRQFYGYTF. Filled out from reference TRBV29-1 and TRBJ1-2, the complete variable domain reads SAVISQKPSRDICQRGTSLTIQCQVDSQVTMMFWYRQQPGQSLTLIATANQGSEATYESGFVIDKFPISRPNLTFSTLTVSNMSPEDSSIYLCSVEAPGPRQFYGYTFGSGTRLTVV.

In regard to this clonotype: One end of the junction fails to match germline, which may point to a read error. The chain is built from TRBV12-3 or TRBV12-4 and TRBJ2-1, with 10 nucleotides matching TRBD2. The CDR3 spans 17 residues. CDR3: CASMPLLSGRIYSEQFF. The CDR3 DNA reads as TGTGCCAGCATGCCCCTCCTTAGCGGGAGGATCTACAGTGAGCAGTTCTTC.

This chain joins TRBV13 and TRBJ2-1; 9 bases align to TRBD1. The V and J ends lost 2 bases and 8 bases, in that order; junction bases with no gene match: 10. The CDR3 has 16 amino acids. Germline V gene data show CDR1 as PRHDT and CDR2 as FYEKMQ (reference sequence). The CDR3 region is CASSLIPGQGVYEQFF. In DNA form, the CDR3 reads TGTGCCAGCAGCTTAATCCCGGGACAGGGCGTATATGAGCAGTTCTTC.

This clonotype was found many times. The chain joins TRBV5-8 to TRBJ2-7; 7 bases fit TRBD1. This CDR3 is 14 amino acids long. The germline V gene encodes CDR1 SGHTS and CDR2 YDEGEE. With 1 base clipped from V and 3 bases from J, the junction kept 4 bases outside the gene matches. Here the CDR3 DNA reads TGTGCCAGCAGCTTGCACAGGGGAAGCTACGAGCAGTACTTC. Translating it yields CASSLHRGSYEQYF. The full variable domain, completed using reference TRBV5-8 and TRBJ2-7, is EAGVTQSPTHLIKTRGQQATLRCSPISGHTSVYWYQQALGLGLQFLLWYDEGEERNRGNFPPRFSGRQFPNYSSELNVNALELEDSALYLCASSLHRGSYEQYFGPGTRLTVT.

The chain is built from TRBV20-1 and TRBJ2-7; D assignment may be TRBD1 or TRBD2 (6 bases each). Trimming removed 2 bases at V and 5 bases at J, with 10 bases between. The V gene's germline CDR1 is DFQATT and CDR2 SNEGSKA (reference sequence). The CDR3 consists of 12 residues. CDR3 region: CSARRGTDEQYF. The CDR3 nucleotides are TGCAGTGCTAGAAGGGGGACTGACGAGCAGTACTTC.

V gene TRBV9 combines with J gene TRBJ1-1; tentative D call: TRBD1 (5 bases). The germline V and J ends were trimmed by 4 bases and 4 bases, with 17 bases remaining between them. CDR3 length: 15 residues. The germline gives CDR1 SGDLS, CDR2 YYNGEE. CDR3 region: CASSPQGREGTEAFF. Written as DNA, the CDR3 is TGTGCCAGCAGCCCGCAGGGAAGGGAGGGCACTGAAGCTTTCTTT.

This clonotype was seen at least ten times. The chain recombines TRBV30 with TRBJ2-7; no clear D gene. With 4 bases removed from V and 2 bases from J, the gap between germline ends came to 6 bases. Germline V gives CDR1 GTSNPN, CDR2 SVGIG (reference sequence). The CDR3 contains 11 residues. CDR3: CAWTSTYEQYF. The CDR3 DNA sequence: TGTGCCTGGACTTCCACCTACGAGCAGTACTTC.

The gene calls are TRBV20-1 and TRBJ2-7; either TRBD1 or TRBD2 may supply D (5 bases each). Germline assignment: CDR1 DFQATT and CDR2 SNEGSKA (reference sequence). The CDR3 is 14 amino acids. V shed 5 bases and J shed 3 bases, with 17 bases lying between them. The CDR3 coding sequence is TGCAGTGCTGTAGCCTGGGACGGCCTCTACGAGCAGTACTTC. It encodes CSAVAWDGLYEQYF.

This clonotype was seen many times. The chain has TRBV6-2 or TRBV6-3 and TRBJ2-1; the D gene could be TRBD1 or TRBD2 (5 bases each). Germline CDR1 is MNHEY and CDR2 is SVGEGT. The CDR3 loop spans 12 amino acids. Deletions cut 4 bases from V and 9 bases from J, with 10 bases between. CDR3 sequence reads: CASSFARGEQFF. In DNA, the CDR3 is TGTGCCAGCAGTTTTGCGAGGGGTGAGCAGTTCTTC.

The chain's CDR3 is CSAPLGTGGRDTQYF. In nucleotides, the CDR3 is TGCAGTGCTCCCCTTGGGACAGGGGGCAGAGATACGCAGTATTTT. This chain links TRBV20-1 with TRBJ2-3, with TRBD1 matching over 12 bases. Trimming took 5 bases from V and 5 from J; bases not matched to a gene: 8. The CDR3 totals 15 residues. The germline V gene has CDR1 DFQATT and CDR2 SNEGSKA (reference sequence).